This T cell receptor beta chain originates from a study of cytomegalovirus exposure and HLA in healthy donors. The overall study: Within an early data release were about 90 million unique TCRs drawn from HLA-typed donors.

General observations from the study: In an earlier analysis, most TCR beta V segments were productive about 87% or about 30% of the time. Most observed TCR sequences were rare, whereas some public TCRs were detected in many donors.

The CDR3 sequence is 13 residues long. Trimming removed 4 bases from V and 1 base from J, with 7 bases in between. The V gene's germline CDR1 is SGHNT and CDR2 YENEEA. It was with 60 Vbeta and 13 Jbeta primers that the PCR ran. Assay: immunoSEQ multiplex PCR; the TCRdb copy retains only in-frame clones and omits some. The data contain approximately 27,000 clones, 70% of them singletons. This clone was seen a few times. The target antigen is unknown. The receptor comes from a woman in her forties or fifties in good health and CMV-seronegative. The chain joins TRBV11-3 to TRBJ1-1; D remains unclear. The source material was PBMCs. The CDR3 DNA reads TGTGCCAGCAGCTCGGCAGGGAACACTGAAGCTTTCTTT. This encodes CASSSAGNTEAFF.